The source of this T cell receptor beta chain is a study of shared clonotypes between healthy human individuals. To note about this clone: The sample carries other DNA sequences with the same CDR3.

Profiling relied on immunoSEQ multiplex PCR, and the TCRdb table lists in-frame clones only, not all of them. This table has 2 million to 2.5 million clones, under 95% appearing once. CDR3 length: 13 amino acids. CDR1 is SGDLS and CDR2 is YYNGEE in the germline V gene. The V and J ends lost 0 bases and 3 bases respectively, with 6 bases between them. The source of this sequence is a man younger than 35 in good health. Some clones in this sample may be carry-over from other donors' samples. This chain uses TRBV9 with TRBJ2-5; no firm D call. Sample: naive CD4+ T cells from PBMCs. The sample's subset: CD45RA+ positively selected. The CDR3 sequence is CASSVDPEETQYF. The CDR3 nucleotides are TGTGCCAGCAGCGTAGATCCGGAAGAGACCCAGTACTTC. Drawing the rest from reference TRBV9 and TRBJ2-5, the complete variable domain is DSGVTQTPKHLITATGQRVTLRCSPRSGDLSVYWYQQSLDQGLQFLIQYYNGEERAKGNILERFSAQQFPDLHSELNLSSLELGDSALYFCASSVDPEETQYFGPGTRLLVL.